This T cell receptor (beta chain) was captured in a study of human versus mouse CDR3 diversity and MHC coevolution. The study, taken as a whole, reports: Human T cells underwent selection on 6 or 7 different MHC II alleles.

V lost 5 bases, J lost 3 bases, and 6 bases stayed unmatched. Per germline, CDR1 SGHAT and CDR2 FQNNGV. This CDR3 contains 15 residues. This clone occurred once. Its target is not known. TCRdb keeps only in-frame clones here, not all; method: immunoSEQ multiplex PCR. The data hold about 60,000 clones, with 94% observed a single time. What was sequenced was naive CD4+ T cells from blood. The sample's subset: CD45RO-negative CD62L-positive naive CD4 T cells. The V and J genes are TRBV11-2 and TRBJ2-2; 7 bases agree with TRBD1. This TCR came from a person aged 55 to 69 in good health. The CDR3 here is CASSPGGSDTGELFF. CDR3 sequence (DNA): TGTGCCAGCAGCCCAGGGGGATCGGACACCGGGGAGCTGTTTTTT.